Listed here are 21 T cell receptor beta chains from one sample, sequenced in a study of PD-1 blockade in mismatch repair-deficient tumors. Method: immunoSEQ multiplex PCR; TCRdb's copy keeps in-frame clones and lacks some. The sample includes more than 95,000 clones, about 88% of them seen just once. Sequences were derived from peripheral blood, sampled 44 weeks after starting pembrolizumab. These receptor sequences come from an adult with mismatch repair-deficient cancer.

The rearrangement links TRBV6-6 to TRBJ1-5; 8 nucleotides agree with TRBD1. Per the germline V gene, CDR1 is MNHNY and CDR2 is SVGAGI (reference sequence). With 0 bases clipped from V and 4 bases from J, the junction kept 5 bases outside the gene matches. The length of the CDR3 is 16 residues. CDR3 sequence reads: CASSYSGQVVNQPQHF. DNA of the CDR3: TGTGCCAGCAGTTACTCGGGACAGGTCGTTAATCAGCCCCAGCATTTT.

The chain links TRBV2 to TRBJ2-7; tentatively, D is TRBD1 or TRBD2 (5 bases each). Looked up from germline, CDR1 is SNHLY and CDR2 is FYNNEI. The CDR3 is made up of 14 amino acids. The V and J ends lost 7 bases and 5 bases respectively, with 18 bases between them. CDR3 in DNA: TGTGCCAGCACTCAAGTGGGGGTTTCGAACGAGCAGTACTTC. This sequence encodes CASTQVGVSNEQYF.

V and J are TRBV28 and TRBJ2-1; maybe TRBD1 (6 bases). V was shortened by 7 bases and J by 2 bases, with 12 bases between the two germline ends. CDR1 and CDR2 (germline): MDHEN, SYDVKM. The CDR3 covers 14 residues. CDR3 in DNA: TGTGCCAGCAACAGGGTTATCACCTACAATGAGCAGTTCTTC. This codes for CASNRVITYNEQFF.

This clone was seen a single time. The chain recombines TRBV20-1 with TRBJ2-3; TRBD2 might be the D (6 bases). This CDR3 comprises 11 residues. Trimming removed 2 bases from V and 14 bases from J, with 14 bases in between. CDR1 DFQATT and CDR2 SNEGSKA come from the germline V gene (reference sequence). The CDR3: CSARPGLSPYF. The CDR3 DNA reads as TGCAGTGCTAGACCGGGACTCTCCCCGTATTTT.

About this clone: At one end the junction does not follow the germline gene, possibly because of a read error. J is TRBJ2-7 and V is TRBV7-9; 8 nucleotides align to TRBD1. Germline CDR1 SEHNR, CDR2 FQNEAQ (reference sequence). This CDR3 is 15 amino acids long. CDR3 in DNA: TGTGCCAGCATCTTAAGTTCCGGACAGGGCTACGAGCAGTACTTC. Amino acids: CASILSSGQGYEQYF.

This chain links TRBV29-1 with TRBJ2-5; D perhaps matches TRBD2 (5 bases). The CDR3 covers 14 residues. Looked up from germline, CDR1 is SQVTM and CDR2 is ANQGSEA. Between the trimmed V and J ends, which lost 3 bases and 5 bases, there was a span of 16 bases. CDR3 region: CSVDIPGDGETQYF. The DNA of the CDR3 is TGCAGCGTTGATATCCCCGGGGATGGGGAGACCCAGTACTTC.

The V call is TRBV13, the J call TRBJ1-1; D is unclear. Trimming stripped 5 bases from V and 9 bases from J, with 13 bases between. In germline, CDR1 is PRHDT, CDR2 FYEKMQ (reference sequence). This CDR3 comprises 12 residues. CDR3 DNA: TGTGCCAGCAGCCCCTGGCGGCCGCAAGCTTTCTTT. As protein: CASSPWRPQAFF.

This chain joins TRBV10-1 and TRBJ2-2, with D possibly being TRBD2 (6 bases). Germline V lookup: CDR1 WNHNN, CDR2 SYGVQD (reference sequence). The CDR3 totals 15 residues. The V end lost 1 base, the J end lost 6 bases, and 12 bases lay between the germline ends. CDR3 sequence: CASSEWQGGAGELFF. The CDR3 nucleotides are TGCGCCAGCAGTGAGTGGCAGGGAGGCGCCGGGGAGCTGTTTTTT.

The chain is built from TRBV5-4 and TRBJ1-2; weak D call: TRBD1 (5 bases). The CDR3 length is 14 residues. Per the germline V gene, CDR1 is SGHNT and CDR2 is YYREEE (reference sequence). Trimming took off 0 bases at V and 3 bases at J, with 9 bases between the two ends. The CDR3 DNA reads TGTGCCAGCAGCTTGGAGGAGGGGTACTATGGCTACACCTTC. It is translated as CASSLEEGYYGYTF. The variable domain in full, with the rest retrieved from reference TRBV5-4 and TRBJ1-2, is ETGVTQSPTHLIKTRGQQVTLRCSSQSGHNTVSWYQQALGQGPQFIFQYYREEENGRGNFPPRFSGLQFPNYSSELNVNALELDDSALYLCASSLEEGYYGYTFGSGTRLTVV.

This chain links TRBV10-3 with TRBJ2-2, with 9 bases that match TRBD1. This CDR3 is 16 amino acids long. The germline gives CDR1 ENHRY, CDR2 SYGVKD. With 2 bases clipped from V and 3 bases from J, the junction kept 4 bases outside the gene matches. This CDR3 is CAISETGTGYTGELFF. The CDR3 DNA reads TGTGCCATCAGTGAGACCGGGACAGGGTACACCGGGGAGCTGTTTTTT.

The chain carries TRBV7-8 and TRBJ1-1; D is unresolved. Looked up from germline, CDR1 is SGHVS and CDR2 is FQNEAQ. Trimming shortened V by 3 bases and J by 10 bases, and 9 bases separated the two germline ends. This CDR3 contains 11 residues. DNA for the CDR3: TGTGCCAGCAGCTTCCCCCCCTTAGCTTTCTTT. Its translation is CASSFPPLAFF.

The chain links TRBV4-1 to TRBJ2-1, with 10 bases that match TRBD2. The trim removed 4 bases at V and 4 bases at J, leaving 22 bases unmatched. This CDR3 comprises 21 residues. The germline CDR1 and CDR2 sequences are MGHRA and YSYEKL. The CDR3 loop reads CASSLPTPGLARKGSYNEQFF. As DNA, the CDR3 is TGCGCCAGCAGCCTTCCGACTCCGGGACTAGCGAGAAAAGGCTCGTACAATGAGCAGTTCTTC.

The chain employs TRBV5-1 and TRBJ2-7, with D uncertain. This CDR3 contains 13 residues. In germline, CDR1 is SGHRS, CDR2 YFSETQ. The V gene lost 2 bases and the J gene lost 3 bases, with 9 bases spanning the gap. The CDR3 here is CASSFRRHYEQYF. The DNA for the CDR3 is TGCGCCAGCAGCTTCAGACGGCACTACGAGCAGTACTTC.

This chain joins TRBV7-8 and TRBJ2-5; D may correspond to TRBD1 or TRBD2 (6 bases each). The CDR3 has 16 amino acids. Per germline, CDR1 SGHVS and CDR2 FQNEAQ. Deletions cut 1 base from V and 5 bases from J, with 17 bases between. The CDR3 here is CASSLVPGGRSETQYF. The CDR3 region has the DNA TGTGCCAGCAGCTTAGTCCCCGGGGGCCGGTCGGAGACCCAGTACTTC.

Only a few counts were recorded for this clone. The chain combines TRBV4-1 with TRBJ2-3; D tentatively reads TRBD1 or TRBD2 (5 bases each). V lost 1 base, J lost 4 bases, and 24 bases lay in between. There are 19 residues in the CDR3. Germline V lookup: CDR1 MGHRA, CDR2 YSYEKL. The CDR3 coding sequence is TGCGCCAGCAGCCAAGTTGGATGGTATAGGGGAGTTGGGGCAGATACGCAGTATTTT. This sequence encodes CASSQVGWYRGVGADTQYF.

The rearrangement joins TRBV29-1 to TRBJ1-1, with unresolved D. The germline CDR1 and CDR2 sequences are SQVTM and ANQGSEA. The CDR3 loop spans 12 amino acids. V was pared by 0 bases and J by 1 base, with 3 bases between. CDR3 nucleotide sequence: TGCAGCGTTGAAGAGTGGAACACTGAAGCTTTCTTT. Translated: CSVEEWNTEAFF.

V gene TRBV6-6 combines with J gene TRBJ2-7; TRBD1 is a possible D gene (5 bases). This CDR3 has 13 residues. The V gene lost 7 bases and the J gene lost 3 bases, with 13 bases spanning the gap. Germline CDR1 MNHNY, CDR2 SVGAGI (reference sequence). The CDR3 is CASNGQGDYEQYF. For the CDR3, the DNA is TGTGCCAGCAACGGGCAAGGGGACTACGAGCAGTACTTC.

V gene TRBV7-6 combines with J gene TRBJ2-7; the D gene is possibly TRBD2 (5 bases). Deletions cut 2 bases from V and 6 bases from J, with 8 bases between. From germline, CDR1 is SGHVS and CDR2 FNYEAQ. The CDR3 is made up of 12 amino acids. CDR3 bases: TGTGCCAGCAGCTTACCGGGATTCGAGCAGTACTTC. It translates to CASSLPGFEQYF.

The J gene is TRBJ2-5, the V gene TRBV29-1, with 7 bases aligning to TRBD1. Germline assignment: CDR1 SQVTM and CDR2 ANQGSEA. Losses at the gene ends were 6 bases for V and 5 bases for J; bases not matched to a gene: 12. This CDR3 spans 14 amino acids. CDR3 nucleotide sequence: TGCAGCGTCACACCGACAGGGTGGGGGGAGACCCAGTACTTC. It codes for CSVTPTGWGETQYF.

The chain uses TRBV30 and TRBJ2-3; no firm D call. This CDR3 is 15 amino acids long. Germline V gene lookup returns CDR1 GTSNPN and CDR2 SVGIG (reference sequence). The V gene lost 0 bases and the J gene lost 7 bases, with 17 bases spanning the gap. CDR3 amino acids: CAWSVIKGGRNTQYF. The CDR3, as DNA: TGTGCCTGGAGTGTTATAAAGGGCGGCAGGAATACGCAGTATTTT.

This chain links TRBV7-9 with TRBJ2-7; TRBD2 matches 9 bases. V shed 3 bases and J 1 base; nucleotides not matched to a gene: 1. CDR3 length: 14 residues. Germline CDR1 reads SEHNR; CDR2 reads FQNEAQ (reference sequence). In DNA form, the CDR3 reads TGTGCCAGCAGCTTTAGCGGGAGATCCTACGAGCAGTACTTC. It translates to CASSFSGRSYEQYF. Complete variable domain (other parts from reference TRBV7-9 and TRBJ2-7): DTGVSQNPRHKITKRGQNVTFRCDPISEHNRLYWYRQTLGQGPEFLTYFQNEAQLEKSRLLSDRFSAERPKGSFSTLEIQRTEQGDSAMYLCASSFSGRSYEQYFGPGTRLTVT.